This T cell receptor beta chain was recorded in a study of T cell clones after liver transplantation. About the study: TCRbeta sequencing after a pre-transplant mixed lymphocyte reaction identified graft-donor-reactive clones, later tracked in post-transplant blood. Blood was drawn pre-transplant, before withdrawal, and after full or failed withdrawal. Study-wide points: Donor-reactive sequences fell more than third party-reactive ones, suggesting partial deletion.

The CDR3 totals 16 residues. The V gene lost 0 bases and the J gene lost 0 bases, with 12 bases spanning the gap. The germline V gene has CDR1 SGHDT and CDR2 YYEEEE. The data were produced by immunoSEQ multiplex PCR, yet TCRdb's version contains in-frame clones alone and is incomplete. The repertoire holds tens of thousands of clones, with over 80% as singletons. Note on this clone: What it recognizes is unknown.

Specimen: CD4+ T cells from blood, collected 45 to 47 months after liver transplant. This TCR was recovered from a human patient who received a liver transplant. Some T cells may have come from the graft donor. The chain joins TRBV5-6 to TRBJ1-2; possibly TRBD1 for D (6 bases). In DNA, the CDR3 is TGTGCCAGCAGCTTGGGTGCGGGGGGCACTAACTATGGCTACACCTTC. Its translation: CASSLGAGGTNYGYTF.